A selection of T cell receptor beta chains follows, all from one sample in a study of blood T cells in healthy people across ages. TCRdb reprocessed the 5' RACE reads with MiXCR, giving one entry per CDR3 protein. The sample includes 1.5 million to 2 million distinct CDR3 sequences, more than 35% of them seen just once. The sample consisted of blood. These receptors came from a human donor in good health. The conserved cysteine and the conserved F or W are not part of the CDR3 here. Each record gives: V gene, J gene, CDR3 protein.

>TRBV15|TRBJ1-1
ATSRPDRVTEAF
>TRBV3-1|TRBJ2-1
ASSETGLNNEQF
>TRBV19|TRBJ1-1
ASSPPLGVSTEAF
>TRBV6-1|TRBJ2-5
ASRRTGLEQY
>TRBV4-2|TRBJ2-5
ASSQGPNGGAETQY
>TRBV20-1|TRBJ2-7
SARGWTAPRILEQY
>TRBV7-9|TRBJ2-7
ASSFQLPGDEQY
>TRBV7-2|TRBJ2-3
ASSYDPQGARDTQY
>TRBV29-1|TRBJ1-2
SVVGYT
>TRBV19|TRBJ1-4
ASTLVDGGGYYEKLF
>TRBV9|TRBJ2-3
ASSTRTSLRDTQY
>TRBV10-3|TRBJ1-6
AISEDRDGNSPLH
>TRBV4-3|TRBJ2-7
ASSQVTGTSGGTYEQY
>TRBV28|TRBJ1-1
ASRLPGTANEAF
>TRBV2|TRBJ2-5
ASTKEGGGQPQY
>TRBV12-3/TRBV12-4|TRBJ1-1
ASRRQGAIAEAF
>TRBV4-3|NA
ASSPLGQGGETQY
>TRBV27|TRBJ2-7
ASRTTGYLDEQY
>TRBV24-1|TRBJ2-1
ATSDLLANNNEQF
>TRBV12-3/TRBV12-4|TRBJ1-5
ASSFSIMTTSNQPQH
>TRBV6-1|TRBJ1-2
ASSEVDRVNGYT
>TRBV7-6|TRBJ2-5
ASSLGVAPGSQETQY
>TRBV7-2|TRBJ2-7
ASSLVGALVSKNYEQY
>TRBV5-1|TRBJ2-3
ASSLALGAGDTQY
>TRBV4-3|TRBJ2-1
AGSQDQPNSYNEQF
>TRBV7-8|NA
ASSFAWGNHYEQY
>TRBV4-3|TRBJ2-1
ASSQDPGQANEQF
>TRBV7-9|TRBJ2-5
ASSPGVWDIYQETQY
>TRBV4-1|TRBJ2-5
ASSQVMNQETQY
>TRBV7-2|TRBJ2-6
ASMSGGFSGANVLT
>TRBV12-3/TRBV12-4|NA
ASTKAGAGNIQY
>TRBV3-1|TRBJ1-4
ASSQGPGLGYNEKLF
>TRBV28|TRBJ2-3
ASSLGADNTDTQY
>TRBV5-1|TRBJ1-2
ASSTGATLDYGYT
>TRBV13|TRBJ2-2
ASSVAGEYTGELF
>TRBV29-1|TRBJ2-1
SVPILAGGPNEQF
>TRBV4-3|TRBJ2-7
AGSQQPSPPGPTYEQY
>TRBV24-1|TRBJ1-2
ATSDLTSYGYT
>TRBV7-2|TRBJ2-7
ASSPGGAGGDEQY
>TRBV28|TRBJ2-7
ASSISSGGEPDYEQY
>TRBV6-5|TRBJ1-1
ANSEHRGGTEAF
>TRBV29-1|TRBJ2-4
SVYLWGSPYNEQY